A single sample is the source of the 27 T cell receptor beta chains below, sequenced in a study of blood T cells in healthy people across ages. The second PCR ran roughly 6 to 12 cycles with a sample-barcoded 5' primer and J-beta primers. TCRdb used MiXCR to reprocess the 5' RACE reads, holding one entry per CDR3 protein. Among about 290,000 distinct CDR3 sequences listed, 25% to 30% were seen once. Material for sequencing was blood. These receptors were taken from a woman in her 70s in good health.

This rearrangement joins TRBV11-2 to TRBJ2-7; the match to TRBD2 covers 13 bases. The CDR3 sequence is 14 residues long. The V segment lost 5 bases and the J segment 7 bases; nucleotides outside the gene matches: 5. CDR1 and CDR2 from the germline V gene are SGHAT and FQNNGV. Written as DNA, the CDR3 is TGTGCCAGCAGCCGACTAGCGGGAGGTGTGGAGCAGTACTTC. Its protein product is CASSRLAGGVEQYF.

The sample holds many counts of this clonotype. V gene TRBV5-1 combines with J gene TRBJ2-5; D call uncertain. Germline V CDR1 and CDR2: SGHRS, YFSETQ. V lost 0 bases to trimming and J lost 1 base, with 4 bases between them. The CDR3 loop spans 13 amino acids. The chain's CDR3 is CASSLGVQETQYF. CDR3 DNA: TGCGCCAGCAGCTTGGGCGTCCAAGAGACCCAGTACTTC. The full variable domain, with the rest looked up from reference TRBV5-1 and TRBJ2-5, is KAGVTQTPRYLIKTRGQQVTLSCSPISGHRSVSWYQQTPGQGLQFLFEYFSETQRNKGNFPGRFSGRQFSNSRSEMNVSTLELGDSALYLCASSLGVQETQYFGPGTRLLVL.

This clonotype was seen ten or more times. V usage is TRBV28 and J usage is TRBJ2-3; D is uncertain. Germline V gene sequence: CDR1 MDHEN, CDR2 SYDVKM. The V and J ends lost 3 bases and 5 bases respectively, with 3 bases between them. The length of the CDR3 is 11 residues. This chain's CDR3 is CASSLRDTQYF. The CDR3 bases are TGTGCCAGCAGTTTGCGAGATACGCAGTATTTT.

V is TRBV5-4 and J is TRBJ2-1, with a weak D call TRBD2 (7 bases). V lost 0 bases to trimming and J lost 5 bases, with 12 bases between them. CDR1 SGHNT and CDR2 YYREEE come from the germline V gene (reference sequence). The CDR3 runs to 15 residues. The CDR3 here is CASSLEGRGHNEQFF. In nucleotides, the CDR3 is TGTGCCAGCAGCTTGGAGGGGCGGGGGCACAATGAGCAGTTCTTC. Full variable domain (missing parts from reference TRBV5-4 and TRBJ2-1): ETGVTQSPTHLIKTRGQQVTLRCSSQSGHNTVSWYQQALGQGPQFIFQYYREEENGRGNFPPRFSGLQFPNYSSELNVNALELDDSALYLCASSLEGRGHNEQFFGPGTRLTVL.

This clonotype was seen more than once but under ten times. The rearrangement joins TRBV12-3 or TRBV12-4 to TRBJ1-1; D remains ambiguous. The CDR3 has 15 amino acids. V gave up 1 base and J gave up 1 base, with 10 bases separating them. CDR3 in DNA: TGTGCCAGCAGTTTAGGAGGGTCTAAGAACACTGAAGCTTTCTTT. Translated, it gives CASSLGGSKNTEAFF.

The rearrangement uses TRBV12-3 or TRBV12-4 and TRBJ2-7, with 10 nucleotides matching TRBD2. There are 14 residues in the CDR3. The J segment lost 7 bases and the V segment lost 6 bases, leaving 9 bases of the junction unmatched. The CDR3 reads CASSRLAGAWEQYF. The CDR3 DNA reads as TGTGCCAGCAGCCGGCTAGCGGGAGCTTGGGAGCAGTACTTC.

The chain is built from TRBV20-1 and TRBJ1-2; 10 nucleotides agree with TRBD1. From germline, CDR1 is DFQATT and CDR2 SNEGSKA (reference sequence). The CDR3 loop spans 15 amino acids. V trimming: 6 bases; J trimming: 7 bases; junction bases outside the gene matches: 14. CDR3 nucleotide sequence: TGCAGTGCCGAAAGACAGGGGGCGGAGGCGAGTGGCTACACCTTC. This encodes CSAERQGAEASGYTF.

This clonotype occurred a few times. The gene calls are TRBV10-3 and TRBJ2-5; D is ambiguous. The CDR3 is 13 residues long. The germline V gene has CDR1 ENHRY and CDR2 SYGVKD. The V gene lost 3 bases and the J gene lost 2 bases, with 7 bases spanning the gap. CDR3: CAISDGDQETQYF. The CDR3 DNA reads as TGTGCCATCAGTGATGGGGATCAAGAGACCCAGTACTTC.

V and J are TRBV10-2 and TRBJ2-5; D is ambiguous. The J call may be wrong; the DNA end is better matched by TRBJ2-7. Germline loops: CDR1 WSHSY, CDR2 SAAADI. CDR3 length equals 12 residues. The CDR3 is CASSYAAYEQYF. CDR3 nucleotide sequence: TGCGCCAGCAGCTACGCCGCTTACGAGCAGTACTTC.

This clonotype was seen ten or more times. The chain combines TRBV7-3 with TRBJ2-1; 8 positions agree with TRBD2. The CDR3 length is 15 residues. V was clipped by 8 bases and J by 0 bases; unmatched bases: 6. CDR1 is SGHTA and CDR2 is FQGTGA in the germline V gene. The chain's CDR3 is CASSPGGASYNEQFF. The CDR3 DNA reads TGTGCCAGCTCCCCCGGGGGGGCCTCCTACAATGAGCAGTTCTTC.

This clonotype has just a few counts. This sequence joins TRBV7-2 and TRBJ2-5, with D unclear. Trimming took 1 base from V and 2 from J, leaving 14 bases between them. The V gene's germline CDR1 is SGHTA and CDR2 FQGNSA. The CDR3 loop spans 16 amino acids. The CDR3 DNA sequence: TGTGCCAGCAGCTTAGGAGGTTTGCAGTTTCAAGAGACCCAGTACTTC. This translates into CASSLGGLQFQETQYF.

This clonotype was counted only a few times. V gene TRBV20-1 combines with J gene TRBJ1-2; 7 bases align to TRBD1. The J segment lost 2 bases and the V segment lost 2 bases, leaving 2 bases of the junction unmatched. Germline V gene lookup returns CDR1 DFQATT and CDR2 SNEGSKA (reference sequence). There are 13 residues in the CDR3. The CDR3 sequence: CSARQGENYGYTF. The CDR3 nucleotides read TGCAGTGCTAGACAGGGGGAAAACTATGGCTACACCTTC.

This clonotype was counted at least ten times. The CDR3 is CSARGPTENIQYF. CDR3 sequence (DNA): TGCAGTGCTCGAGGCCCGACGGAAAACATTCAGTACTTC. The J gene is TRBJ2-4, the V gene TRBV20-1; D not resolved. The V gene's germline CDR1 is DFQATT and CDR2 SNEGSKA (reference sequence). The CDR3 consists of 13 residues. The V and J ends lost 5 bases and 5 bases respectively, with 13 bases between them.

V is TRBV4-3 and J is TRBJ2-4, with 10 positions matching TRBD2. This CDR3 has 16 amino acids. The germline V gene encodes CDR1 LGHNA and CDR2 YSLEER. Trimming cost V 5 bases and J 5 bases; bases outside gene matches: 9. The CDR3 spells CASSRVAGGVENIQYF. CDR3 bases: TGCGCCAGCAGCAGGGTAGCGGGAGGTGTCGAAAACATTCAGTACTTC.

The rearrangement uses TRBV20-1 and TRBJ2-6; either TRBD1 or TRBD2 may supply D (6 bases each). Deletions cut 5 bases from V and 3 bases from J, with 20 bases between. In germline, CDR1 is DFQATT, CDR2 SNEGSKA (reference sequence). The CDR3 extends over 17 amino acids. Here the CDR3 DNA reads TGCAGTGCTCTAGGGGCCGGGGGCGCTGGTGGGGCCAACGTCCTGACTTTC. As protein: CSALGAGGAGGANVLTF.

This clonotype was found many times. The chain has TRBV10-3 and TRBJ2-5; D is undetermined. The CDR3 spans 12 residues. Germline CDR1 and CDR2: ENHRY and SYGVKD. Trimming cost V 10 bases and J 5 bases, with 14 bases left between them. As DNA, the CDR3 is TGTGCCACCTCCTCAAACTCGGAGACCCAGTACTTC. Its protein is CATSSNSETQYF.

This clonotype occurred many times. The gene calls are TRBV2 and TRBJ2-1; 8 nucleotides align to TRBD1. Looked up from germline, CDR1 is SNHLY and CDR2 is FYNNEI. The length of the CDR3 is 15 residues. The V and J ends lost 7 bases and 6 bases, in that order; junction bases with no gene match: 11. In DNA, the CDR3 is TGTGCCAGCAAAAAGGGGGTACAGGGGGGCAATGAGCAGTTCTTC. This translates into CASKKGVQGGNEQFF. Full variable domain (missing parts from reference TRBV2 and TRBJ2-1): EPEVTQTPSHQVTQMGQEVILRCVPISNHLYFYWYRQILGQKVEFLVSFYNNEISEKSEIFDDQFSVERPDGSNFTLKIRSTKLEDSAMYFCASKKGVQGGNEQFFGPGTRLTVL.

A few counts support this clonotype. The chain combines TRBV29-1 with TRBJ2-1; no firm D call. The germline CDR1 and CDR2 sequences are SQVTM and ANQGSEA. The CDR3 loop spans 11 amino acids. V lost 6 bases and J lost 10, with 13 bases in between. CDR3 nucleotides: TGCAGCGTCAATTCGGGTGGAGAGCAGTTCTTC. Amino acid sequence: CSVNSGGEQFF.

The chain joins TRBV20-1 to TRBJ2-5; 7 bases align to TRBD1. Gene TRBJ2-7 matches the end of the DNA better, so the J call may be wrong. The CDR3 sequence is 15 residues long. CDR1 DFQATT and CDR2 SNEGSKA come from the germline V gene (reference sequence). The CDR3 DNA is TGCAGTGCTTACAGGGGCCAGCGATCTTCCTACGAGCAGTACTTC. Translated: CSAYRGQRSSYEQYF.

The chain recombines TRBV5-1 with TRBJ1-1, with TRBD1 as a possible D gene (6 bases). Germline V gene sequence: CDR1 SGHRS, CDR2 YFSETQ. Trimming took off 6 bases at V and 0 bases at J, with 15 bases between the two ends. The CDR3 is made up of 15 amino acids. The chain's CDR3 is CASIKGDGVNTEAFF. For the CDR3, the DNA is TGCGCCAGCATCAAGGGGGATGGCGTGAACACTGAAGCTTTCTTT.

Regarding this clonotype: Sequence at one end of the junction differs from germline and may be a read error. CDR3 coding DNA: TGTGCCAGCAGCACAGGGTTGGAAAAACTGTCTTTT. Amino acid sequence: CASSTGLEKLSF. The chain recombines TRBV28 with TRBJ1-4; D perhaps matches TRBD1 (6 bases). The V gene's germline CDR1 is MDHEN and CDR2 SYDVKM. CDR3 length: 12 amino acids. The complete variable domain, with remaining parts taken from reference TRBV28 and TRBJ1-4, reads DVKVTQSSRYLVKRTGEKVFLECVQDMDHENMFWYRQDPGLGLRLIYFSYDVKMKEKGDIPEGYSVSREKKERFSLILESASTNQTSMYLCASSTGLEKLSFGSGTQLSVL.

The V and J genes are TRBV7-2 and TRBJ2-5; 8 bases agree with TRBD1. Germline V gene data show CDR1 as SGHTA and CDR2 as FQGNSA. Trimming at V came to 2 bases and at J to 2 bases, leaving 4 bases not matched to a gene. The CDR3 is 15 residues long. The CDR3 DNA reads TGTGCCAGCAGCTTAAGTTGGACAGGGCAAGAGACCCAGTACTTC. Its translation is CASSLSWTGQETQYF.

The sample holds many counts of this clonotype. The rearrangement uses TRBV15 and TRBJ2-5; tentatively, D is TRBD2 (6 bases). The CDR3 contains 13 residues. Trimming removed 0 bases at V and 5 bases at J, with 7 bases between. Germline CDR1 and CDR2: LNHNV and YYDKDF (reference sequence). CDR3 sequence (DNA): TGTGCCACCAGCAGAGATCGGGGGGAGACCCAGTACTTC. Translated: CATSRDRGETQYF.

The J gene is TRBJ1-2, the V gene TRBV3-1, with TRBD1 identical over 10 bases. The CDR3 covers 13 residues. The V and J ends lost 0 bases and 13 bases, in that order; junction bases with no gene match: 5. Germline CDR1 LGHDT, CDR2 YNNKEL (reference sequence). The CDR3 DNA reads TGTGCCAGCAGCCAAGATCTTGGACAGGGGGGCACCTTC. Protein sequence: CASSQDLGQGGTF.

The rearrangement links TRBV14 to TRBJ2-3; a possible D gene is TRBD2 (5 bases). This CDR3 spans 16 amino acids. The V gene's germline CDR1 is SGHDN and CDR2 FVKESK. The V and J ends lost 4 bases and 3 bases respectively, with 17 bases between them. The CDR3 DNA reads TGTGCCAGCAGCCGTTTCACGGGATCGGCGACAGATACGCAGTATTTT. Its translation is CASSRFTGSATDTQYF.

This clonotype was counted between two and nine times. The chain is built from TRBV29-1 and TRBJ2-6; D is ambiguous. This CDR3 comprises 16 residues. Trimming took off 6 bases at V and 0 bases at J, with 15 bases between the two ends. Germline CDR1 and CDR2: SQVTM and ANQGSEA. CDR3 sequence (DNA): TGCAGCGTACCACGTTGGGAATCCTCTGGGGCCAACGTCCTGACTTTC. Translation: CSVPRWESSGANVLTF.

This clonotype was seen only a few times. The chain is built from TRBV28 and TRBJ2-1; no clear D. V shed 6 bases and J shed 7 bases, with 22 bases lying between them. Germline V gene sequence: CDR1 MDHEN, CDR2 SYDVKM. This CDR3 is built from 16 residues. The CDR3 coding sequence is TGTGCCAGCAGCCCCACCCTTGAGGAGACCCCTAATGAGCAGTTCTTC. Its translation: CASSPTLEETPNEQFF.